Reported below is one TCR beta chain. These data originate in a study of PD-L1 blockade in urothelial cancer. J lost 5 bases, V lost 2 bases, and 14 bases had no gene match. CDR3 length: 18 amino acids. Germline CDR1 SGHVS, CDR2 FQNEAQ. Measured with immunoSEQ multiplex PCR; TCRdb has only the in-frame clones, and not every one. The repertoire holds roughly 32,000 clones, with 80% to 90% as singletons. Time point noted: peripheral blood 6 weeks after treatment start. The specimen was PBMCs, collected around atezolizumab (anti-PD-L1) treatment. This TCR derives from a man at least 80 years old with urothelial cancer. The chain employs TRBV7-8 and TRBJ2-2, with 7 bases lining up with TRBD1. In nucleotides, the CDR3 is TGTGCCAGCAGCTTACCCTCGGAGACAGGGCAGAGGACCGGGGAGCTGTTTTTT. It encodes CASSLPSETGQRTGELFF.